The 18 T cell receptor beta chains below come from one sample, sequenced in a study of beta chain features in type 1 diabetes. These receptors have no identified antigens. Since all of the isolated RNA was reverse transcribed, expressed TCRB transcripts were what got sequenced. Sequencing used immunoSEQ multiplex PCR; TCRdb keeps in-frame clones, though not all of them. This table holds under 300,000 clones, approximately 11% found once. Study outcomes and limitations: There was a moderate but significant shortening of TCRB CDR3s in all four CD4+ subsets of Type 1 diabetes patients.

The sample comprised naive CD4+ T cells from blood. These receptors all come from a man under 40 with type 1 diabetes.

The rearrangement links TRBV14 to TRBJ1-1; TRBD1 agrees at 10 bases. The CDR3 is 12 residues long. The junction had 3 bases not matched to a gene; V was cut back by 4 bases and J by 10 bases. The germline gives CDR1 SGHDN, CDR2 FVKESK. This CDR3 reads CASSPDRGRAFF. The CDR3 coding sequence is TGTGCCAGCAGCCCAGACAGGGGGCGAGCTTTCTTT.

This clone was counted between two and nine times. The CDR3 DNA sequence: TGCGCCAGCAGCCAGTTAGGGTGGACATCCAATTCACCCCTCCACTTT. This sequence encodes CASSQLGWTSNSPLHF. The rearrangement links TRBV4-3 to TRBJ1-6; D possibly corresponds to TRBD1 (5 bases). The CDR3 is 16 residues long. In germline, CDR1 is LGHNA, CDR2 YSLEER. V lost 3 bases to trimming and J lost 7 bases, with 16 bases between them.

This chain joins TRBV6-5 and TRBJ1-1; TRBD1 is a possible D gene (6 bases). V lost 6 bases and J 1 base, leaving 15 bases between the germline ends. The CDR3 has 15 amino acids. In germline, CDR1 is MNHEY, CDR2 SVGAGI. CDR3 DNA sequence: TGTGCCAGCAGGCGGCCAACGACAGGGAACACTGAAGCTTTCTTT. It translates to CASRRPTTGNTEAFF.

This clone was seen more than once but under ten times. The rearrangement links TRBV7-9 to TRBJ2-7, with D possibly TRBD1 on 5 matching bases. Germline CDR1 SEHNR, CDR2 FQNEAQ (reference sequence). Trimming took off 10 bases at V and 2 bases at J, with 12 bases between the two ends. The CDR3 extends over 12 amino acids. The CDR3 nucleotides are TGTGCCATCAAAGACAGCGCCTACGAGCAGTACTTC. Amino acid sequence: CAIKDSAYEQYF.

There are a few counts of this clone. The genes are TRBV12-5 and TRBJ2-3; 8 nucleotides agree with TRBD2. CDR1 LGHNT and CDR2 FRNRAP come from the germline V gene. The J segment lost 0 bases and the V segment lost 8 bases, leaving 7 bases of the junction unmatched. CDR3 size: 15 residues. This chain's CDR3 is CASRYGGDSTDTQYF. The CDR3 DNA follows: TGTGCTAGTAGATACGGGGGGGATAGCACAGATACGCAGTATTTT.

This clone was observed a few times. The chain employs TRBV7-9 and TRBJ1-1; D gene uncertain. CDR3 size: 13 residues. Germline-derived CDR1 and CDR2 are SEHNR and FQNEAQ (reference sequence). Trimming removed 5 bases at V and 6 bases at J, with 13 bases between. The CDR3 DNA reads as TGTGCCAGCAGCGCACCGGGTAAGGCTGAAGCTTTCTTT. Translation gives CASSAPGKAEAFF.

This clone came up a few times. The gene calls are TRBV11-1 and TRBJ2-7, with TRBD1 matching 9 bases. Trimming took 5 bases from V and 6 from J; bases not matched to a gene: 8. This CDR3 has 14 residues. Per germline, CDR1 SGHAT and CDR2 FQDESV (reference sequence). The CDR3 loop reads CASSIGTGRTEQYF. The CDR3 bases are TGTGCCAGCAGCATCGGGACAGGGAGGACCGAGCAGTACTTC.

This clone came up a few times. CDR3 loop: CASSLSGSDTQYF. Written as DNA, the CDR3 is TGTGCCAGCAGCTTGTCGGGGTCAGATACGCAGTATTTT. The V and J genes are TRBV5-4 and TRBJ2-3, with D possibly being TRBD2 (5 bases). CDR3 length equals 13 residues. The germline V gene encodes CDR1 SGHNT and CDR2 YYREEE (reference sequence). Trimming pared 1 base from V and 4 bases from J, leaving 7 bases between.

The V gene is TRBV6-5, the J gene TRBJ1-6, with D perhaps TRBD1 (6 bases). CDR3 length: 15 amino acids. Trimming took off 0 bases at V and 14 bases at J, with 17 bases between the two ends. Germline CDR1 is MNHEY and CDR2 is SVGAGI. This CDR3 is CASSYSAGAVEALHF. DNA for the CDR3: TGTGCCAGCAGTTACTCAGCGGGGGCCGTAGAGGCCCTCCACTTT.

The CDR3 reads CASSHRPGTPGGELFF. The CDR3 nucleotides are TGTGCCAGCAGCCACCGGCCCGGGACTCCGGGCGGGGAGCTGTTTTTT. The rearrangement links TRBV7-9 to TRBJ2-2, with a weak D call TRBD2 (6 bases). The CDR3 covers 16 residues. Germline loops: CDR1 SEHNR, CDR2 FQNEAQ (reference sequence). The ends were cut back, 5 bases at V and 7 bases at J, with 20 bases in the middle.

This rearrangement joins TRBV5-1 to TRBJ2-3, with TRBD1 matching 12 bases. Per germline, CDR1 SGHRS and CDR2 YFSETQ. CDR3 length: 16 amino acids. V gave up 1 base and J gave up 5 bases; unmatched junction bases: 5. As DNA, the CDR3 is TGCGCCAGCAGCTTGAGGGGACAGGGGGCCGAAGATACGCAGTATTTT. This codes for CASSLRGQGAEDTQYF.

This rearrangement joins TRBV5-1 to TRBJ1-6; no clear D. CDR3 length: 13 amino acids. V was clipped by 2 bases and J by 7 bases, with 7 bases between them. CDR1 is SGHRS and CDR2 is YFSETQ in the germline V gene. This CDR3 reads CASSFTANSPLHF. The CDR3, as DNA: TGCGCCAGCAGCTTTACCGCGAATTCACCCCTCCACTTT.

This clone turned up a few times. The chain couples TRBV6-4 to TRBJ1-2, with D maybe TRBD1 (6 bases). Germline V gene lookup returns CDR1 MRHNA and CDR2 SNTAGT. The CDR3 runs to 13 residues. The V gene lost 5 bases and the J gene lost 7 bases, with 14 bases spanning the gap. The CDR3 region is CASSKDSRGGYTF. Written as DNA, the CDR3 is TGTGCCAGCAGTAAGGACAGCCGCGGTGGCTACACCTTC.

The chain uses TRBV10-3 and TRBJ2-3; 11 positions match TRBD1. J was trimmed by 3 bases and V by 6 bases; bases with no gene match: 5. Germline V gives CDR1 ENHRY, CDR2 SYGVKD. The CDR3 covers 15 residues. The CDR3 reads CAIRPGQGGTDTQYF. The CDR3, as DNA: TGTGCCATCAGACCGGGACAGGGGGGGACAGATACGCAGTATTTT.

This clone occurred a few times. The CDR3 reads CASSFHYEQYF. In nucleotides, the CDR3 is TGTGCCAGCAGCTTCCACTACGAGCAGTACTTC. The chain has TRBV7-8 and TRBJ2-7; no clear D gene. This CDR3 has 11 residues. The V and J ends lost 3 bases and 3 bases respectively, with 3 bases between them. In germline, CDR1 is SGHVS, CDR2 FQNEAQ.

There are a few counts of this clone. The rearrangement joins TRBV5-1 to TRBJ2-1; 8 bases are shared with TRBD2. From germline, CDR1 is SGHRS and CDR2 YFSETQ. The CDR3 loop spans 14 amino acids. The V and J ends lost 4 bases and 4 bases, in that order; junction bases with no gene match: 4. CDR3 DNA: TGCGCCAGCAGCGGGGGACTAGTTTACAATGAGCAGTTCTTC. Its translation: CASSGGLVYNEQFF.

This clone was seen more than once but under ten times. The chain combines TRBV30 with TRBJ2-1, with 13 bases identical to TRBD2. Trimming cost V 2 bases and J 11 bases; bases outside gene matches: 6. The CDR3 has 14 amino acids. Per the germline V gene, CDR1 is GTSNPN and CDR2 is SVGIG (reference sequence). This chain's CDR3 is CAWSRGTSGVKQFF. The CDR3 coding sequence is TGTGCCTGGAGTCGGGGGACTAGCGGGGTAAAGCAGTTCTTC.

The J gene is TRBJ1-5, the V gene TRBV14; perhaps TRBD1 as D (5 bases). The CDR3 is made up of 13 amino acids. V shed 4 bases and J shed 4 bases, with 8 bases lying between them. Germline CDR1 and CDR2: SGHDN and FVKESK. The CDR3 DNA reads TGTGCCAGCAGCCCCCAGGGAAATCAGCCCCAGCATTTT. It specifies CASSPQGNQPQHF.